A selection of T cell receptor beta chains follows, all from one sample in a study of T-cell memory formation after mild COVID-19. TCRdb reanalysed the 5' RACE reads using MiXCR and keeps one entry per CDR3 protein. The repertoire holds 350,000 to 400,000 distinct CDR3 sequences, with roughly 14% as singletons. The sequencing input was PBMCs or a T cell subset sorted from them (not recorded which). These TCRs come from a man between 18 and 29 years old who had mild COVID-19 (a few samples of this study predate the infection). Cell type and time point are not known. The CDR3 runs from the conserved cysteine through the conserved F or W. A D gene is named only where the DNA matches it firmly. Clone size is not always given. Where it is, it says once, few, many or a class for expanded clones.

J gene,clone size,D gene,V gene,CDR3 DNA,CDR3 protein
TRBJ1-2,NA,TRBD1,TRBV6-2/TRBV6-3,TGTGCCAGGATCGCACCGGGACAGGGCTGCAGAGGCTACACCTTC,CARIAPGQGCRGYTF
TRBJ1-2,many,NA,TRBV5-1,TGCGCCAGCAGCTTGACACCGGGGGACGACTATGGCTACACCTTC,CASSLTPGDDYGYTF
TRBJ1-1,NA,NA,TRBV6-5,TGTGCCAGCAGTTACTCGTTCGGGGGCACAGTCACGTCTGAGAACACTGAAGCTTTCTTT,CASSYSFGGTVTSENTEAFF
TRBJ2-6,NA,NA,TRBV7-9,TGTGCCAGCAGCCGGGCAGGGCTTATCTCTGGGGCCAACGTCCTGACTTTC,CASSRAGLISGANVLTF
TRBJ2-3,NA,NA,TRBV6-5,TGTGCCAGCAGCGGAGGATTACTCAGGGGAAGGGGAGCAGATACGCAGTATTTT,CASSGGLLRGRGADTQYF
TRBJ1-4,many,NA,TRBV5-7,TGTGCCAGCAGCTTGAAAGGGTGTGAAAAACTGTTTTTT,CASSLKGCEKLFF
TRBJ1-1,NA,NA,TRBV21-1,TGTGCCAGCAGCAAAATCGAGGGTAAGAAGAACACTGAAGCTTTCTTT,CASSKIEGKKNTEAFF
TRBJ1-1,few,NA,TRBV5-1,TGCGCCAGCAGCTTGGTGGGGGCGCGCGGCACTGAAGCTTTCTTT,CASSLVGARGTEAFF
TRBJ1-2,NA,NA,TRBV7-9,TGTGCCAGCAGCTGGCCTGGGAATGGCTACACCTTC,CASSWPGNGYTF
TRBJ2-2,once,NA,TRBV4-2,TGTGCCAGCAGCCCCCTACTCGAATCAGGGATCAGCGGGGAGCTGTTTTTT,CASSPLLESGISGELFF
TRBJ2-6,NA,NA,TRBV12-3/TRBV12-4,TGTGCCGCGAGGGAAAACCCTGGGGCCAACGTCCTGACTTTC,CAARENPGANVLTF
TRBJ1-5,many,TRBD1,TRBV7-2,TGTGCCAGCAGCTTTATGACAGGGGGAAGCAATCAGCCCCAGCATTTT,CASSFMTGGSNQPQHF
TRBJ1-4,NA,NA,TRBV12-3/TRBV12-4,TGTGCCAGCAGTAAACGGGACCTTGAAAAACTGTTTTTT,CASSKRDLEKLFF
TRBJ2-1,NA,NA,TRBV12-3/TRBV12-4,TGTGCCAGCAGTTTTCAGGGAAGTTTCGATGAGCAGTTCTTC,CASSFQGSFDEQFF
TRBJ1-1,few,NA,TRBV4-3,TGCGCCAGCTCGAAGGAATTGGGTTACACTGAAGCTTTCTTT,CASSKELGYTEAFF
TRBJ1-6,few,NA,TRBV4-3,TGCGCCAGCAGCCAAGAATTGCAGGGAACTTCACCCCTCCACTTT,CASSQELQGTSPLHF
TRBJ2-7,few,NA,TRBV4-2,TGTGCCAGCAGCCAAGAAGCCCAGGTGGTTTACGAGCAGTACTTC,CASSQEAQVVYEQYF
TRBJ2-5,few,TRBD1,TRBV10-3,TGTGCCATCAGGGGGGACAGGGAGACCCAGTACTTC,CAIRGDRETQYF
TRBJ2-3,few,NA,TRBV29-1,TGCAGCGTTGTTCAGGGAGGAGATACGCAGTATTTT,CSVVQGGDTQYF
TRBJ1-1,NA,NA,TRBV5-1,TGCGCCAGCAGCTTAAACCTTAGGGGAAGGGACACTGAAGCTTTCTTT,CASSLNLRGRDTEAFF
TRBJ2-5,NA,NA,TRBV3-1,TGTGCCAGCAGCCAACACCGGGACGTAGAGACCCAGTACTTC,CASSQHRDVETQYF
TRBJ1-1,many,NA,TRBV7-2,TGTGCCAGCAGCGAACTCGTGAACACTGAAGCTTTCTTT,CASSELVNTEAFF
TRBJ1-2,NA,TRBD1,TRBV18,TGTGCCAGCTCAGCACCGGGACAGGGTCTAATAGGTGGCTACACCTTC,CASSAPGQGLIGGYTF
TRBJ1-5,many,NA,TRBV6-5,TGTGCCAGCAGTTACGGGCCCCCTAGCCTCGAGCCCCAGCATTTT,CASSYGPPSLEPQHF
TRBJ2-2,NA,TRBD2,TRBV25-1,TGTGCCAGCAGTGAATGGGGGAGGGGCACCGGGGAGCTGTTTTTT,CASSEWGRGTGELFF
TRBJ2-7,NA,TRBD2,TRBV2,TGTGCCAGCACCCCTAGCGGGAGATACGACGAGCAGTACTTC,CASTPSGRYDEQYF
TRBJ2-2,few,NA,TRBV7-2,TGTGCCAGCAGCTTGCAGTACACCGGGGAGCTGTTTTTT,CASSLQYTGELFF
TRBJ1-1,NA,NA,TRBV18,TGTGCCAGCTCACCGGGCCGTCAGCAAGGCGCTGAAGCTTTCTTT,CASSPGRQQGAEAFF
TRBJ2-5,few,NA,TRBV5-1,TGCGCCAGCAGCATGATGGGGGGCTTGGAGACCCAGTACTTC,CASSMMGGLETQYF
TRBJ2-7,few,NA,TRBV30,TGTGCCTGTAAACCGGCGACGGACGAGCAGTACTTC,CACKPATDEQYF
TRBJ1-1,few,NA,TRBV3-1,TGTGCCAGCAGCCAAGATGGCAGATATAACACTGAAGCTTTCTTT,CASSQDGRYNTEAFF
TRBJ2-3,few,TRBD2,TRBV7-7,TGTGCCAGCAGCATCAGCGGGGGGACAGATACGCAGTATTTT,CASSISGGTDTQYF
TRBJ2-1,few,NA,TRBV20-1,TGCAGTGCTAGTACGTACAATGAGCAGTTCTTC,CSASTYNEQFF
TRBJ1-6,few,NA,TRBV6-5,TGTGCCAGCAGACCGGGACGGGATAATTCACCCCTCCACTTT,CASRPGRDNSPLHF
TRBJ2-7,few,NA,TRBV18,TGTGCCAGCTCACCAATGGAGACAGGAACCTACGAGCAGTACTTC,CASSPMETGTYEQYF
TRBJ2-3,few,NA,TRBV12-3/TRBV12-4,TGTGCCAGCAGTTTTTTGGCGGGGGCCCTACCAGGCACAGATACGCAGTATTTT,CASSFLAGALPGTDTQYF
TRBJ2-7,many,NA,TRBV29-1,TGCAGCGTTGAAGGGTCAGACAATTCCCGGGACTACGAGCAGTACTTC,CSVEGSDNSRDYEQYF
TRBJ2-3,many,NA,TRBV18,TGTGCCAGCTCCCTGAATTCCCTGGCGGATACGCAGTATTTT,CASSLNSLADTQYF
TRBJ2-1,NA,TRBD2,TRBV4-3,TGCGCCAGCAGCCAAGAGGGACTACAGCAGTTCTTC,CASSQEGLQQFF
TRBJ2-5,few,TRBD2,TRBV5-1,TGCGCCAGCAGCATTAGCGGGGGGGCGCAAGAGACCCAGTACTTC,CASSISGGAQETQYF
TRBJ2-3,NA,NA,TRBV5-5,TGTGCCAGCAGGGTCGGGGATACGCAGTATTTT,CASRVGDTQYF
TRBJ2-7,many,NA,TRBV7-9,TGTGCCAGCAGCTCCCTCCTTACTGGGGTCGAGCAGTACTTC,CASSSLLTGVEQYF
TRBJ2-5,many,NA,TRBV10-3,TGTGCCACCGCTGGGCCGCGCGTACAAGAGACCCAGTACTTC,CATAGPRVQETQYF
TRBJ2-3,NA,NA,TRBV5-4,TGTGCCAGCAGCTTCGACTCGGGGGATACGCAGTATTTT,CASSFDSGDTQYF
TRBJ2-3,many,NA,TRBV6-4,TGTGCCAGCAGTGACGGGGGGGCCTCAGATACGCAGTATTTT,CASSDGGASDTQYF
TRBJ2-1,NA,TRBD2,TRBV7-2,TGTGCCAGCAGCCCCCCCCGGGGGGGGGCTGAGGAGCAGTTCTTC,CASSPPRGGAEEQFF
TRBJ1-5,many,TRBD1,TRBV20-1,TGCAGTGCTATACCGGGACAGGGGATTCCTAGCAATCAGCCCCAGCATTTT,CSAIPGQGIPSNQPQHF
TRBJ2-1,few,NA,TRBV10-2,TGCGCCAGCAGAGAACAGGGCTACCTCAATTACAATGAGCAGTTCTTC,CASREQGYLNYNEQFF